The sequence of this T cell receptor beta chain was determined in a study of T cells in Graves' hyperthyroidism and ophthalmopathy. Exclusion criteria comprised uncontrolled infection, other autoimmune disease, pregnancy or lactation. This clonotype showed up many times. V lost 6 bases, J lost 0 bases, and 14 bases stayed unmatched. The CDR3 length is 18 residues. CDR1 and CDR2 (germline): LGHNT, FRNRAP. Amplification yielded TCR beta CDR3 regions, with RNA transcripts as the source. When the TCR CDR3 underwent first-round RT-PCR, the HTBI primer set was used. TCRdb re-derived calls from the multiplex PCR reads in MiXCR, one entry per CDR3 protein. The table lists more than 300,000 distinct CDR3 sequences, less than 15% of them singletons.

The rearrangement uses TRBV12-5 and TRBJ2-1, with 7 bases fitting TRBD1. Sequenced material: blood. The sequence came from a woman younger than 30 with Graves' hyperthyroidism. The CDR3 reads CASGRGTDLKSSYNEQFF. CDR3 DNA sequence: TGTGCTAGTGGCCGAGGGACAGACTTAAAGAGCTCCTACAATGAGCAGTTCTTC.